This is a list of T cell receptor beta chains from one sample in a study of blood T cell repertoires in COVID-19. Libraries were prepared by immunoSEQ multiplex PCR; TCRdb keeps only in-frame clonotypes and omits some of them. The data contain some 120,000 clones, roughly 79% of them seen just once; the ten biggest clones take up around 25%. The sequenced sample was peripheral blood. The receptors were gathered from a human donor in a cohort sampled during active COVID-19. Each CDR3 is given with its conserved first and last residue. Each record gives: D gene, clone size, V gene, J gene, CDR3 DNA, CDR3 protein. The D gene is left open where the match is weak. Not all rows give a size; the values are once, few, many and, for expanded clones, a class.

d_gene: -; abundance: -; v_gene: TRBV18; j_gene: TRBJ2-1; CDR3nt: TGTGCCAGCTCGGGGAGCTCCTACAATGAGCAGTTCTTC; CDR3aa: CASSGSSYNEQFF
d_gene: TRBD1; abundance: -; v_gene: TRBV7-6; j_gene: TRBJ1-1; CDR3nt: TGTGCCAGCAGCCCATGGACAGGGGTGAGCACTGAAGCTTTCTTT; CDR3aa: CASSPWTGVSTEAFF
d_gene: -; abundance: -; v_gene: TRBV5-6; j_gene: TRBJ2-5; CDR3nt: TGTGCCAGCAGCTTCTGGGGCGCGGAGACCCAGTACTTC; CDR3aa: CASSFWGAETQYF
d_gene: -; abundance: -; v_gene: TRBV3-1/TRBV3-2; j_gene: TRBJ2-1; CDR3nt: TGTGCCAGCAGCCCGGACAGAGTTTACAATGAGCAGTTCTTC; CDR3aa: CASSPDRVYNEQFF
d_gene: -; abundance: -; v_gene: TRBV3-1/TRBV3-2; j_gene: TRBJ1-1; CDR3nt: TGTGCCAGCAGCCTTCACGGTCAGGAGGACACTGAAGCTTTCTTT; CDR3aa: CASSLHGQEDTEAFF
d_gene: TRBD1; abundance: -; v_gene: TRBV3-1/TRBV3-2; j_gene: TRBJ1-2; CDR3nt: TGTGCCAGCAGCCGAAATGTCCAGGGGGTGCATGGCTACACCTTC; CDR3aa: CASSRNVQGVHGYTF
d_gene: -; abundance: once; v_gene: TRBV19; j_gene: TRBJ1-5; CDR3nt: TGTGCCAGTAGTATAGACAGAGGAAATGGCAATCAGCCCCAGCATTTT; CDR3aa: CASSIDRGNGNQPQHF
d_gene: TRBD1; abundance: -; v_gene: TRBV14; j_gene: TRBJ2-5; CDR3nt: TGTGCCAGCAGCCAGGTCCGGGACAGACAAGAGACCCAGTACTTC; CDR3aa: CASSQVRDRQETQYF
d_gene: -; abundance: once; v_gene: TRBV4-3; j_gene: TRBJ2-7; CDR3nt: TGCGCCAGCAGCCAAGAAGCAGACAGCTCCTACGAGCAGTACTTC; CDR3aa: CASSQEADSSYEQYF
d_gene: -; abundance: few; v_gene: TRBV7-3; j_gene: TRBJ1-1; CDR3nt: TGTGCCAGCAGCCCCCTTCGGGGGGCCCCTGAAGCTTTCTTT; CDR3aa: CASSPLRGAPEAFF
d_gene: TRBD2; abundance: -; v_gene: TRBV19; j_gene: TRBJ2-7; CDR3nt: TGTGCCAGTAGTATCTCGACTAGCGGGAGTTGGTACGAGCAGTACTTC; CDR3aa: CASSISTSGSWYEQYF
d_gene: -; abundance: -; v_gene: TRBV7-6; j_gene: TRBJ1-5; CDR3nt: TGTGCCAGCAGCTTATTGAGGGGGGGTCAGCCCCAGCATTTT; CDR3aa: CASSLLRGGQPQHF